This T cell receptor beta chain was found in a study of cytomegalovirus exposure and HLA in healthy donors. Findings and caveats of the study: An assumption of roughly uniform sequencing depth across donors underlay the presence/absence analyses. Generally TCR sequences proved uncommon, though certain public TCRs appeared in numerous donors. TCR beta V- and J-gene trimming, according to a later analysis, was linked to a missense DCLRE1C variant. Across HLA loci, a later analysis found differing TCR association rates, with DRB1 most and HLA-C fewest.

On this clone itself: Its antigen is unidentified.

60 Vbeta and 13 Jbeta primers were used in PCR. Clones were read by immunoSEQ multiplex PCR, and TCRdb kept only the in-frame ones, dropping some. This sample has about 69,000 clones, with about 70% found just once. This CDR3 has 14 residues. Germline V gene data show CDR1 as SGHRS and CDR2 as YFSETQ. V trimming: 3 bases; J trimming: 6 bases; junction bases outside the gene matches: 8. This receptor was taken from a woman aged 25-40 years in good health and CMV-seronegative. The rearrangement links TRBV5-1 to TRBJ2-7, with 8 bases identical to TRBD1. The sequenced material came from PBMCs. The CDR3 DNA is TGCGCCAGCAGCTCGACAGGGGTTCCGGGCGAGCAGTACTTC. It encodes CASSSTGVPGEQYF.